This T cell receptor beta chain was observed in a study of T cells in Graves' hyperthyroidism and ophthalmopathy. At the level of the study: Peripheral blood was taken when the disease was first diagnosed, before any treatment began.

TCR beta CDR3 regions were amplified from RNA transcripts. First-round RT-PCR of the TCR CDR3 relied on the HTBI primer set. TCRdb analysed the multiplex PCR reads with MiXCR anew, one entry per CDR3 protein. Among approximately 430,000 distinct CDR3 sequences, roughly 14% were seen once, and the ten largest hold roughly an eighth. This clonotype was counted many times. This CDR3 is 14 amino acids long. CDR1 is MNHEY and CDR2 is SVGEGT in the germline V gene. J gave up 10 bases and V 6 bases, and 5 bases lay outside the gene matches. Patients having uncontrolled infection, another autoimmune disease, pregnancy or lactation were not included.

The clonotype was recovered from a young man with Graves' ophthalmopathy. The sample was blood. The chain combines TRBV6-2 or TRBV6-3 with TRBJ2-1, with 14 bases identical to TRBD2. In DNA form, the CDR3 reads TGTGCCAGCAGGGACGGGACTAGCGGGGGCGAGCAGTTCTTC. This sequence encodes CASRDGTSGGEQFF.